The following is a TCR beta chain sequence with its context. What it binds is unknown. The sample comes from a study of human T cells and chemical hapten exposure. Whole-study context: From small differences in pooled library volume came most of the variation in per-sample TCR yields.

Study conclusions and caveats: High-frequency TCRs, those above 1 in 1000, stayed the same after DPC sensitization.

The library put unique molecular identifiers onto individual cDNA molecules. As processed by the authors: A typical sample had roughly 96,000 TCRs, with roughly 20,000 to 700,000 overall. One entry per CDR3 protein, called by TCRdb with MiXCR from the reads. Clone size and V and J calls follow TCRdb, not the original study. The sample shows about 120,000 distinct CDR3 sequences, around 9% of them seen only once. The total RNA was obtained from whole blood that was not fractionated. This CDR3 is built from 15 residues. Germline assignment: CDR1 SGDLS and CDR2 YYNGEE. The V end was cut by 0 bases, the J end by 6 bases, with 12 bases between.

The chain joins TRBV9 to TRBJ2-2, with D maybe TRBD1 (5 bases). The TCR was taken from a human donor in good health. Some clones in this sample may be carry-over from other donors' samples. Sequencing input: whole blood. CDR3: CASSVGRAGAGELFF. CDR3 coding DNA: TGTGCCAGCAGCGTAGGCAGGGCTGGTGCCGGGGAGCTGTTTTTT.